Below, 25 T cell receptor beta chains from the same sample are listed, as sequenced in a study of cytomegalovirus exposure and HLA in healthy donors. Primers included in the PCR were 60 Vbeta and 13 Jbeta primers. Sequenced by immunoSEQ multiplex PCR; TCRdb stores in-frame clones only, minus some. Of around 160,000 clones in the sample, around four fifths were seen once. Sequencing was performed on PBMCs. The receptors come from a man between 18 and 29 years old in good health and CMV-seropositive.

The chain combines TRBV30 with TRBJ2-1; D remains unclear. CDR3 length: 14 residues. Trimming took off 4 bases at V and 0 bases at J, with 10 bases between the two ends. Looked up from germline, CDR1 is GTSNPN and CDR2 is SVGIG (reference sequence). The CDR3 reads CAWNRYSSYNEQFF. CDR3 DNA: TGTGCCTGGAACAGATATTCCTCCTACAATGAGCAGTTCTTC.

The chain recombines TRBV7-6 with TRBJ2-5; unclear D gene. V was clipped by 1 base and J by 5 bases, with 5 bases between them. CDR3 size: 12 residues. From germline, CDR1 is SGHVS and CDR2 FNYEAQ. For the CDR3, the DNA is TGTGCCAGCAGCTTAGGGGCGGAGACCCAGTACTTC. Amino acid sequence: CASSLGAETQYF.

The V gene is TRBV7-8, the J gene TRBJ2-7; D unresolved. Germline lookup yields CDR1 SGHVS and CDR2 FQNEAQ. The ends were cut back, 2 bases at V and 5 bases at J, with 4 bases in the middle. This CDR3 is 11 amino acids long. CDR3 protein: CASSLSDEQYF. As DNA, the CDR3 is TGTGCCAGCAGCTTATCAGACGAGCAGTACTTC.

J is TRBJ2-7 and V is TRBV5-4; D is possibly TRBD2 (5 bases). Trimming took 3 bases from V and 4 from J, leaving 8 bases between them. The CDR3 covers 12 residues. Looked up from germline, CDR1 is SGHNT and CDR2 is YYREEE (reference sequence). CDR3 region: CASSWGVYEQYF. CDR3 coding DNA: TGTGCCAGCAGCTGGGGAGTGTACGAGCAGTACTTC.

The gene calls are TRBV7-6 and TRBJ2-2; D remains unclear. V lost 5 bases and J 2 bases, leaving 9 bases between the germline ends. CDR1 and CDR2 from the germline V gene are SGHVS and FNYEAQ. The CDR3 length is 14 residues. The CDR3 DNA sequence: TGTGCCAGCAGCCTTGACACCAACACCGGGGAGCTGTTTTTT. Translating it yields CASSLDTNTGELFF.

The chain uses TRBV11-2 and TRBJ1-1; tentatively, D is TRBD1 (6 bases). V gave up 6 bases and J gave up 1 base, with 18 bases separating them. The CDR3 has 16 residues. Germline loops: CDR1 SGHAT, CDR2 FQNNGV. The CDR3: CASRDLEDSPNTEAFF. The DNA for the CDR3 is TGTGCCAGCAGGGACCTAGAGGACAGCCCGAACACTGAAGCTTTCTTT.

The chain links TRBV5-6 to TRBJ1-1; D is perhaps TRBD1 (5 bases). Germline lookup yields CDR1 SGHDT and CDR2 YYEEEE. Trimming removed 4 bases from V and 8 bases from J, with 21 bases in between. The CDR3 is made up of 15 amino acids. The CDR3 DNA sequence: TGTGCCAGCAGCCCGACAGCGGGGGGGTTGAGGGAAGCTTTCTTT. Its translation: CASSPTAGGLREAFF. The full variable domain, completed using reference TRBV5-6 and TRBJ1-1, is DAGVTQSPTHLIKTRGQQVTLRCSPKSGHDTVSWYQQALGQGPQFIFQYYEEEERQRGNFPDRFSGHQFPNYSSELNVNALLLGDSALYLCASSPTAGGLREAFFGQGTRLTVV.

The rearrangement uses TRBV7-2 and TRBJ2-1, with D possibly being TRBD2 (6 bases). The germline V and J ends were trimmed by 6 bases and 0 bases, with 12 bases remaining between them. The CDR3 contains 15 residues. The germline V gene encodes CDR1 SGHTA and CDR2 FQGNSA. CDR3 loop: CASRYAGSSYNEQFF. CDR3 bases: TGTGCCAGCAGATACGCGGGGAGCTCCTACAATGAGCAGTTCTTC. Supplemented by reference TRBV7-2 and TRBJ2-1, the full variable domain reads GAGVSQSPSNKVTEKGKDVELRCDPISGHTALYWYRQSLGQGLEFLIYFQGNSAPDKSGLPSDRFSAERTGGSVSTLTIQRTQQEDSAVYLCASRYAGSSYNEQFFGPGTRLTVL.

V is TRBV9 and J is TRBJ2-1; 9 positions match TRBD1. The length of the CDR3 is 15 residues. J was trimmed by 4 bases and V by 2 bases; bases with no gene match: 4. Germline V gene lookup returns CDR1 SGDLS and CDR2 YYNGEE. Written as DNA, the CDR3 is TGTGCCAGCAGCGTTACCGGGACAGGGTACAATGAGCAGTTCTTC. Amino acid sequence: CASSVTGTGYNEQFF.

The CDR3 here is CASSRGQETGELFF. In nucleotides, the CDR3 is TGCGCCAGCAGTAGGGGACAGGAAACCGGGGAGCTGTTTTTT. The chain combines TRBV10-1 with TRBJ2-2, with 8 bases lining up with TRBD1. The CDR3 loop spans 14 amino acids. CDR1 WNHNN and CDR2 SYGVQD come from the germline V gene (reference sequence). The V gene end was trimmed by 5 bases and the J gene end by 5 bases; junction bases not matched to a gene: 4.

V is TRBV28 and J is TRBJ1-3, with a tentative D call TRBD1 (6 bases). CDR1 is MDHEN, CDR2 SYDVKM, per germline. V lost 11 bases to trimming and J lost 2 bases, with 16 bases between them. The length of the CDR3 is 14 residues. Written as DNA, the CDR3 is TGTGCCGGGGGTTCAGGGGTTACTGGAAACACCATATATTTT. Its protein is CAGGSGVTGNTIYF.

The chain combines TRBV18 with TRBJ1-1, with D hard to call. V was clipped by 6 bases and J by 3 bases, with 20 bases between them. Germline V gene lookup returns CDR1 KGHSH and CDR2 LQKENI. The CDR3 is 16 amino acids. The CDR3 sequence is CASSPLKRSGDTEAFF. CDR3 DNA sequence: TGTGCCAGCTCGCCCTTAAAGAGGTCCGGGGACACTGAAGCTTTCTTT.

The gene calls are TRBV5-4 and TRBJ2-3, with TRBD2 as a possible D gene (7 bases). Trimming pared 4 bases from V and 6 bases from J, leaving 21 bases between. This CDR3 region has 16 residues. Germline V CDR1 and CDR2: SGHNT, YYREEE (reference sequence). CDR3 nucleotides: TGTGCCAGCAGCCTCGACAGTGGGGGGGCCTCGGATACGCAGTATTTT. Protein sequence: CASSLDSGGASDTQYF.

V is TRBV7-2 and J is TRBJ2-7; a possible D gene is TRBD1 (5 bases). Germline assignment: CDR1 SGHTA and CDR2 FQGNSA. The CDR3 is made up of 14 amino acids. V was pared by 2 bases and J by 5 bases, with 13 bases between. The CDR3 bases are TGTGCCAGCAGCTTATCCTGGCGACAGCACGAGCAGTACTTC. Protein sequence: CASSLSWRQHEQYF.

The genes are TRBV6-4 and TRBJ2-1; tentatively, D is TRBD2 (5 bases). Germline V gene lookup returns CDR1 MRHNA and CDR2 SNTAGT. The CDR3 extends over 14 amino acids. V lost 8 bases and J 5 bases, leaving 16 bases between the germline ends. The CDR3 is CASQLGVGNNEQFF. The CDR3, as DNA: TGTGCCAGCCAACTCGGGGTAGGGAACAATGAGCAGTTCTTC.

The count of this clone is one. The gene calls are TRBV10-2 and TRBJ1-5, with D tentatively TRBD1 (5 bases). The CDR3 loop spans 16 amino acids. Deletions cut 5 bases from V and 5 bases from J, with 19 bases between. Germline CDR1 WSHSY, CDR2 SAAADI. The CDR3 DNA is TGCGCCAGCAGTTCTCGACAGAAAACCCGCGATCAGCCCCAGCATTTT. As protein: CASSSRQKTRDQPQHF.

The J gene is TRBJ1-4, the V gene TRBV11-2; D perhaps matches TRBD1 (5 bases). Trimming took off 5 bases at V and 6 bases at J, with 19 bases between the two ends. The CDR3 consists of 16 residues. Germline loops: CDR1 SGHAT, CDR2 FQNNGV. DNA for the CDR3: TGTGCCAGCAGCCCAGATATGACAGTCAACTATGAAAAACTGTTTTTT. It codes for CASSPDMTVNYEKLFF. The whole variable domain, remainder taken from reference TRBV11-2 and TRBJ1-4, is EAGVAQSPRYKIIEKRQSVAFWCNPISGHATLYWYQQILGQGPKLLIQFQNNGVVDDSQLPKDRFSAERLKGVDSTLKIQPAKLEDSAVYLCASSPDMTVNYEKLFFGSGTQLSVL.

The chain has TRBV6-5 and TRBJ2-1, with TRBD2 as a possible D gene (5 bases). V lost 3 bases to trimming and J lost 8 bases, with 20 bases between them. CDR1 and CDR2 from the germline V gene are MNHEY and SVGAGI. The CDR3 is 16 residues long. The CDR3 sequence: CASSYSSGVYGDEQFF. DNA of the CDR3: TGTGCCAGCAGTTATTCCTCCGGGGTATATGGCGATGAGCAGTTCTTC.

V and J are TRBV5-1 and TRBJ2-7; no clear D. CDR1 is SGHRS, CDR2 YFSETQ, per germline. This CDR3 has 16 amino acids. V was shortened by 4 bases and J by 0 bases, with 17 bases between the two germline ends. Written as DNA, the CDR3 is TGCGCCAGCAGCCCTGACTTGCGCTCTAGCTCCTACGAGCAGTACTTC. Its protein product is CASSPDLRSSSYEQYF.

V gene TRBV11-1 combines with J gene TRBJ2-3; TRBD1 matches at 8 bases. With V trimmed by 1 base and J by 6 bases, 6 bases remained unmatched. From germline, CDR1 is SGHAT and CDR2 FQDESV (reference sequence). The CDR3 loop spans 15 amino acids. This chain's CDR3 is CASSLGGQGADTQYF. In DNA, the CDR3 is TGTGCCAGCAGCTTAGGGGGCCAGGGGGCCGATACGCAGTATTTT.

J is TRBJ2-4 and V is TRBV19; D might be TRBD1 (5 bases). Germline lookup yields CDR1 LNHDA and CDR2 SQIVND (reference sequence). The CDR3 has 15 residues. Trimming left V 1 base short and J 6 bases short, with 13 bases between. This CDR3 reads CASSIAGRLGNIQYF. CDR3 nucleotide sequence: TGTGCCAGTAGTATAGCAGGGCGCCTAGGAAACATTCAGTACTTC.

CDR3 nucleotides: TGTGCCAGCACCGCAGCGAACACCGGGGAGCTGTTTTTT. It codes for CASTAANTGELFF. This chain joins TRBV5-8 and TRBJ2-2; D unclear. CDR3 length: 13 amino acids. With 6 bases removed from V and 0 bases from J, the gap between germline ends came to 6 bases. From germline, CDR1 is SGHTS and CDR2 YDEGEE.

V and J are TRBV5-5 and TRBJ1-5, with 10 bases identical to TRBD1. V was pared by 1 base and J by 4 bases, with 2 bases of the junction left unmatched. Germline CDR1 and CDR2: SGHKS and YYEKEE (reference sequence). The CDR3 consists of 15 residues. In DNA form, the CDR3 reads TGTGCCAGCAGCTTGCGGACAGGGGGGAATCAGCCCCAGCATTTT. Its translation is CASSLRTGGNQPQHF.

This clone is a singleton in its sample. CDR3 protein: CASSLPPLAASTDTQYF. The CDR3 DNA sequence: TGTGCCAGCAGTTTACCCCCGCTAGCGGCTAGCACAGATACGCAGTATTTT. The rearrangement uses TRBV28 and TRBJ2-3, with 7 bases fitting TRBD2. CDR1 MDHEN and CDR2 SYDVKM come from the germline V gene. Trimming at V came to 2 bases and at J to 0 bases, leaving 8 bases not matched to a gene. There are 17 residues in the CDR3.

The V and J genes are TRBV27 and TRBJ2-5; maybe TRBD2 (5 bases). The CDR3 runs 15 residues. CDR1 and CDR2 from the germline V gene are MNHEY and SMNVEV (reference sequence). V lost 10 bases to trimming and J lost 0 bases, with 18 bases between them. CDR3 in amino acids: CATRVAPGNQETQYF. CDR3 DNA: TGTGCCACCCGAGTCGCACCGGGGAACCAAGAGACCCAGTACTTC.